This passage covers 13 T cell receptor beta chains from one sample sequenced in a study of molecular identifiers for immune sequencing clone quantification. MiXCR was run by TCRdb on the PCR reads, yielding one entry per CDR3 protein. This repertoire shows about half a million distinct CDR3 sequences, about 25% found once; its top ten account for 0.7% to 0.9%. The sample was naive CD8+ T cells from blood, with Jurkat cell RNA spiked in. The subset: FACS-sorted CD8+CD4-CCR7+CD45RA+ naive T cells. These receptor sequences come from a human donor in good health. Some libraries in this study had Jurkat cell RNA spiked in.

This clonotype has ten or more counts. The chain uses TRBV6-4 and TRBJ2-3; a weak D match, TRBD1 (6 bases). Trimming removed 8 bases at V and 0 bases at J, with 18 bases between. Germline CDR1 and CDR2: MRHNA and SNTAGT. The CDR3 has 16 residues. CDR3 bases: TGTGCCAGCCCTATACCAGGGGAGAGGAGCACAGATACGCAGTATTTT. Protein product: CASPIPGERSTDTQYF.

DNA of the CDR3: TGTGCCAGCAGCTTGGGCGTCAACGTCCTGACTTTC. Translated: CASSLGVNVLTF. This rearrangement joins TRBV5-6 to TRBJ2-6; D gene ambiguous. The CDR3 is made up of 12 amino acids. Germline V gene lookup returns CDR1 SGHDT and CDR2 YYEEEE. Trimming shortened V by 0 bases and J by 9 bases, and 4 bases separated the two germline ends.

This chain connects TRBV4-1 to TRBJ2-5, with 10 bases fitting TRBD2. Per germline, CDR1 MGHRA and CDR2 YSYEKL. This CDR3 has 16 residues. V dropped 0 bases and J dropped 5; count of bases not matched to a gene: 6. The CDR3: CASSQDLAGAGETQYF. Written as DNA, the CDR3 is TGCGCCAGCAGCCAAGACCTAGCGGGAGCTGGGGAGACCCAGTACTTC.

This clonotype has just a few counts. The chain combines TRBV25-1 with TRBJ1-1; D gene ambiguous. This CDR3 has 15 amino acids. Germline assignment: CDR1 MGHDK and CDR2 SYGVNS. V was clipped by 0 bases and J by 1 base, with 9 bases between them. CDR3 DNA sequence: TGTGCCAGCAGTGAATATGGGCAGGCGAACACTGAAGCTTTCTTT. Residues: CASSEYGQANTEAFF.

This clonotype has just a few counts. The CDR3 spells CAWSVLQGNTEAFF. The DNA of the CDR3 is TGTGCCTGGAGTGTACTACAGGGGAACACTGAAGCTTTCTTT. The chain recombines TRBV30 with TRBJ1-1; D is perhaps TRBD1 (6 bases). The CDR3 consists of 14 residues. The germline gives CDR1 GTSNPN, CDR2 SVGIG (reference sequence). V lost 0 bases, J lost 1 base, and 9 bases lay in between. Complete variable domain (other parts from reference TRBV30 and TRBJ1-1): SQTIHQWPATLVQPVGSPLSLECTVEGTSNPNLYWYRQAAGRGLQLLFYSVGIGQISSEVPQNLSASRPQDRQFILSSKKLLLSDSGFYLCAWSVLQGNTEAFFGQGTRLTVV.

The DNA for the CDR3 is TGTGCCAGCAGTTTAATACAGGGGGACACAGATACGCAGTATTTT. Translated, it gives CASSLIQGDTDTQYF. This chain links TRBV27 with TRBJ2-3; TRBD1 agrees at 8 bases. Trimming at V came to 2 bases and at J to 2 bases, leaving 3 bases not matched to a gene. Looked up from germline, CDR1 is MNHEY and CDR2 is SMNVEV (reference sequence). This CDR3 region has 15 residues.

This clonotype has just a few counts. V gene TRBV12-3 or TRBV12-4 combines with J gene TRBJ1-4; 12 nucleotides agree with TRBD1. Trimming took 4 bases from V and 8 from J; bases not matched to a gene: 5. The CDR3 is 15 amino acids. In nucleotides, the CDR3 is TGTGCCAGCAGTTCCGGGACAGGGGGCCAGGAAAAACTGTTTTTT. Translated, it gives CASSSGTGGQEKLFF.

J is TRBJ2-2 and V is TRBV7-9; TRBD2 aligns across 12 bases. Germline trimming cut 5 bases from V and 2 bases from J; bases unmatched to any gene: 18. Looked up from germline, CDR1 is SEHNR and CDR2 is FQNEAQ (reference sequence). The CDR3 has 21 amino acids. CDR3: CASSKTTASGGAYFNTGELFF. The CDR3 DNA reads as TGTGCCAGCAGCAAAACAACCGCTAGCGGGGGGGCCTATTTCAACACCGGGGAGCTGTTTTTT. The whole variable domain, filled in from reference TRBV7-9 and TRBJ2-2, reads DTGVSQNPRHKITKRGQNVTFRCDPISEHNRLYWYRQTLGQGPEFLTYFQNEAQLEKSRLLSDRFSAERPKGSFSTLEIQRTEQGDSAMYLCASSKTTASGGAYFNTGELFFGEGSRLTVL.

This clonotype was seen once. The V call is TRBV19, the J call TRBJ2-1; D uncertain. Germline lookup yields CDR1 LNHDA and CDR2 SQIVND (reference sequence). The V and J ends lost 3 bases and 6 bases respectively, with 12 bases between them. The CDR3 has 14 amino acids. The CDR3 DNA follows: TGTGCCAGTAGTATGGATACTGGGTCCAATGAGCAGTTCTTC. This gives the protein CASSMDTGSNEQFF.

This clonotype was detected a few times. This rearrangement joins TRBV18 to TRBJ2-7; TRBD2 aligns across 8 bases. CDR3 length equals 15 residues. V lost 3 bases and J lost 2; bases outside the gene matches: 6. Germline-derived CDR1 and CDR2 are KGHSH and LQKENI. The CDR3 is CASSPATSVPYEQYF. The CDR3 bases are TGTGCCAGCTCACCCGCGACTAGCGTCCCCTACGAGCAGTACTTC.

This clonotype was seen more than once but under ten times. The gene calls are TRBV11-2 and TRBJ2-1; the match to TRBD2 covers 13 bases. After removal of 5 bases from V and 6 bases from J, the junction contained 10 bases not matched to a gene. The CDR3 spans 17 residues. CDR1 SGHAT and CDR2 FQNNGV come from the germline V gene. CDR3 residues: CASSASVGLAGPNEQFF. The DNA for the CDR3 is TGTGCCAGCAGCGCCTCCGTGGGACTAGCGGGGCCCAATGAGCAGTTCTTC.

This clonotype was recorded at least ten times. The genes are TRBV5-6 and TRBJ2-7, with TRBD1 matching 8 bases. Germline CDR1 and CDR2: SGHDT and YYEEEE. V lost 5 bases and J lost 5; bases outside the gene matches: 9. The CDR3 consists of 14 residues. The CDR3 DNA reads TGTGCCAGCAGACCGGGACAGGAGGATAACGAGCAGTACTTC. Translated: CASRPGQEDNEQYF. The entire variable domain, with the rest obtained from reference TRBV5-6 and TRBJ2-7, is as follows: DAGVTQSPTHLIKTRGQQVTLRCSPKSGHDTVSWYQQALGQGPQFIFQYYEEEERQRGNFPDRFSGHQFPNYSSELNVNALLLGDSALYLCASRPGQEDNEQYFGPGTRLTVT.

This clonotype has a handful of counts. The chain has TRBV11-2 and TRBJ2-5; no firm D call. Germline V gives CDR1 SGHAT, CDR2 FQNNGV. V was shortened by 4 bases and J by 5 bases, with 20 bases between the two germline ends. CDR3 size: 16 residues. CDR3 in amino acids: CASSYSYHESRETQYF. The CDR3, as DNA: TGTGCCAGCAGCTACTCTTACCACGAGTCCCGCGAGACCCAGTACTTC.